Many counts were recorded for the clone carrying this TCR beta chain. Its antigen is unidentified. The iRepertoire nested amplicon-rescue multiplex PCR amplified TCR alpha and beta CDR3s from RNA. Input was roughly 95-450 ng of tissue mRNA or PBMC total RNA. TCRdb re-analysed the multiplex PCR reads in MiXCR, keeping a single row per CDR3 protein. This table holds about 44,000 distinct CDR3 sequences, 20% to 25% found once. These data originate in a study of glioma-infiltrating T cells. Study-level findings and limits: Non-neoplastic patients had below-expected tissue-blood divergence, while all gliomas exceeded expectation. Only very few CDR3 sequences appeared in both tissue and blood.

CDR1 and CDR2 from the germline V gene are SEHNR and FQNEAQ (reference sequence). V gave up 3 bases and J gave up 3 bases, with 11 bases separating them. The CDR3 has 14 residues. This TCR came from a human donor with low-grade glioma or glioblastoma, undergoing nonglioma brain surgery, or in good health (not recorded which). Sequencing was carried out using glioma tissue, nonneoplastic brain tissue, or PBMCs (not recorded which). The chain recombines TRBV7-9 with TRBJ1-1; D ambiguous. This chain's CDR3 is CASSFVSGDTEAFF. The CDR3 region has the DNA TGTGCCAGCAGCTTCGTATCGGGAGACACTGAAGCTTTCTTT.